This entry concerns a single T cell receptor beta chain. The data stem from a study of cytomegalovirus exposure and HLA in healthy donors. Germline assignment: CDR1 SGDLS and CDR2 YYNGEE. The CDR3 extends over 17 amino acids. V lost 4 bases to trimming and J lost 4 bases; unmatched junction nucleotides: 8. 13 Jbeta primers and 60 Vbeta primers were used for the PCR. Only in-frame clones appear in the TCRdb table, and some are missing; sequencing was by immunoSEQ multiplex PCR. The repertoire holds around 170,000 clones, with about 82% as singletons. The V call is TRBV9, the J call TRBJ2-4; 13 bases are shared with TRBD2. Sequenced sample: PBMCs. This receptor was identified in a man younger than 30 in good health and CMV-seronegative. CDR3 sequence reads: CASSPGLAGAGKNIQYF. The DNA of the CDR3 is TGTGCCAGCAGCCCAGGACTAGCGGGAGCCGGAAAAAACATTCAGTACTTC. The full variable domain, rest sourced from reference TRBV9 and TRBJ2-4, is DSGVTQTPKHLITATGQRVTLRCSPRSGDLSVYWYQQSLDQGLQFLIQYYNGEERAKGNILERFSAQQFPDLHSELNLSSLELGDSALYFCASSPGLAGAGKNIQYFGAGTRLSVL.